This entry is about one TCR beta chain. These data come from a study of OX40 agonist ivuxolimab in advanced cancers. This table comes from immunoSEQ multiplex PCR, and its TCRdb copy is limited to in-frame clones, with some not included. The sample holds 90,000 to 100,000 clones, about 88% seen once. CDR1 LNHDA and CDR2 SQIVND come from the germline V gene (reference sequence). Trimming took 9 bases from V and 9 from J, leaving 5 bases between them. The CDR3 consists of 8 residues. The specimen was CD4+ or CD8+ T cells sorted from blood, collected in a trial of the OX40 agonist ivuxolimab. The chain recombines TRBV19 with TRBJ2-5; no reliable D call. The source is an adult with an advanced solid tumor such as melanoma, head and neck, liver or kidney cancer. The CDR3 DNA sequence: TGTGCCAGCCAGGCCCAGTACTTC. This translates into CASQAQYF. The entire variable domain, with the rest obtained from reference TRBV19 and TRBJ2-5, is as follows: DGGITQSPKYLFRKEGQNVTLSCEQNLNHDAMYWYRQDPGQGLRLIYYSQIVNDFQKGDIAEGYSVSREKKESFPLTVTSAQKNPTAFYLCASQAQYFGPGTRLLVL.